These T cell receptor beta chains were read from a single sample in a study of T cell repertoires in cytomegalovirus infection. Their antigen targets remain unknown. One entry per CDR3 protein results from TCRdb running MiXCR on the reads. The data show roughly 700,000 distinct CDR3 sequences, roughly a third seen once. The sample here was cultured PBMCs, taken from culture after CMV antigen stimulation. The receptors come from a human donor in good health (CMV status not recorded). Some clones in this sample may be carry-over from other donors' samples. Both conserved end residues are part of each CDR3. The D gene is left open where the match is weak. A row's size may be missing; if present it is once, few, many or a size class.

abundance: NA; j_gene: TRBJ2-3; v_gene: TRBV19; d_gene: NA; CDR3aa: CASSTRDTDTQYF; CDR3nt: TGTGCCAGTAGTACCCGAGACACAGATACGCAGTATTTT
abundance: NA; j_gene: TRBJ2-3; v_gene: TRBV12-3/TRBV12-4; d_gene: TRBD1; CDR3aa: CASSPPPGQGAFTDTQYF; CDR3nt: TGTGCCAGCAGTCCGCCCCCGGGACAGGGGGCTTTCACAGATACGCAGTATTTT
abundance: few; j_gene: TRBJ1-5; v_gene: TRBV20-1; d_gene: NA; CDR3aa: CSANDLYSNQPQHF; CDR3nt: TGCAGTGCTAACGACCTGTATAGCAATCAGCCCCAGCATTTT
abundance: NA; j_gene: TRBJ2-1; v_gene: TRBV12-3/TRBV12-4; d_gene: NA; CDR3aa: CASTLQGTYNEQFF; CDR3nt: TGTGCCAGCACCCTACAGGGAACTTACAATGAGCAGTTCTTC
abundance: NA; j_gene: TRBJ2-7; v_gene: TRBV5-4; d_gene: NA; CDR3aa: CASSLNTDNSYEQYF; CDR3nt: TGTGCCAGCAGCTTGAACACGGACAATTCCTACGAGCAGTACTTC
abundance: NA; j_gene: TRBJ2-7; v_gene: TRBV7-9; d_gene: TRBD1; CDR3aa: CASNKQGAIGSSYEQYF; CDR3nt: TGTGCCAGCAACAAACAGGGGGCGATTGGTTCGTCCTACGAGCAGTACTTC
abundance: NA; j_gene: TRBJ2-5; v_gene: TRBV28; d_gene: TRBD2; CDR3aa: CASSPQLAGGKETQYF; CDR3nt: TGTGCCAGCAGTCCCCAACTAGCGGGAGGGAAAGAGACCCAGTACTTC
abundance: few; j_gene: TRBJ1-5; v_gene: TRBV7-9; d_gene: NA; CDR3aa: CASSSPGGSWDNQPQHF; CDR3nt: TGTGCCAGCAGCTCCCCCGGAGGGTCCTGGGACAATCAGCCCCAGCATTTT
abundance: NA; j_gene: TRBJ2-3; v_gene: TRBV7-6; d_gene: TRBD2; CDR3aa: CASSTYSGGTDTQYF; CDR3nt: TGTGCCAGCAGCACGTATAGCGGGGGCACAGATACGCAGTATTTT
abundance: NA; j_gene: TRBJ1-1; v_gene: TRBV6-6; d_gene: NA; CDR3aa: CASSYSISFEAFF; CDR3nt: TGTGCCAGCAGTTACTCGATAAGTTTCGAAGCTTTCTTT
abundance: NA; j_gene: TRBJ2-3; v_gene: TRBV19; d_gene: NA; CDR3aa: CASSPYGPYPTDTQYF; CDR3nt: TGTGCCAGTTCCCCTTACGGGCCCTACCCCACAGATACGCAGTATTTT
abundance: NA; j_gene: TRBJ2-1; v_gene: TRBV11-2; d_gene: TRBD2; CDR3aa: CASSLGWASGSSEQFF; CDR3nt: TGTGCCAGCAGCTTAGGGTGGGCTAGCGGGAGTAGTGAGCAGTTCTTC
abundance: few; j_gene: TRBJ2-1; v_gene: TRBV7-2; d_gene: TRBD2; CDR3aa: CASSRLAGVYEQFF; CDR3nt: TGTGCCAGCAGCCGACTAGCGGGAGTCTATGAGCAGTTCTTC
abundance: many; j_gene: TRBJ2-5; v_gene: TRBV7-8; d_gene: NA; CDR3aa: CASSLVSDQETQYF; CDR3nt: TGTGCCAGCAGCTTAGTGTCAGACCAAGAGACCCAGTACTTC
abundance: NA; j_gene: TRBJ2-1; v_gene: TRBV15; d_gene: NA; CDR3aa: CATSRDPGPLEQFF; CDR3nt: TGTGCCACCAGCAGAGATCCGGGACCCCTAGAGCAGTTCTTC
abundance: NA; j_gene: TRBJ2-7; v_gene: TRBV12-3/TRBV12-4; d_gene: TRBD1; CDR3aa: CASSAPGQGAYEQYF; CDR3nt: TGTGCCAGCAGTGCCCCGGGACAGGGGGCATACGAGCAGTACTTC
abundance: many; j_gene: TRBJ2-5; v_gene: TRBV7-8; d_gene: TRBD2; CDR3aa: CASSRGRGAQETQYF; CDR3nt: TGTGCCAGCAGCCGCGGGCGGGGGGCCCAAGAGACCCAGTACTTC
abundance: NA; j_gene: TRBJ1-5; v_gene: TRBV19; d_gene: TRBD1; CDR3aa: CASIDTTDRVDQPQHF; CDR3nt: TGTGCCAGTATTGATACTACGGACAGGGTTGACCAGCCCCAGCATTTT
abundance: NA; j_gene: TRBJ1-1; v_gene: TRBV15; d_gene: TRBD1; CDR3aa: CATSREYGQGFPEAFF; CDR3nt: TGTGCCACCAGCAGGGAATACGGACAGGGTTTTCCTGAAGCTTTCTTT
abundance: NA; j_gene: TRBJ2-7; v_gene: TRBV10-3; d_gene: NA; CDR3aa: CAIRPGMAVSAYEQYF; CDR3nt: TGTGCCATCAGGCCGGGTATGGCAGTGTCGGCCTACGAGCAGTACTTC
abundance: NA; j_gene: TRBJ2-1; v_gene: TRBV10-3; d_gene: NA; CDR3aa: CAIGPQGGGRNEQFF; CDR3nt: TGTGCCATCGGGCCCCAGGGCGGGGGCCGGAATGAGCAGTTCTTC
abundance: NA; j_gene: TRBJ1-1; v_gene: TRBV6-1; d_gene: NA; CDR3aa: CASSAVTEAFF; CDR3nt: TGTGCCAGCAGTGCGGTCACTGAAGCTTTCTTT
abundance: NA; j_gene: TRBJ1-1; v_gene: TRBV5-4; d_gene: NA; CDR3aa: CASSSPVDRAFF; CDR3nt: TGTGCCAGCAGCTCCCCTGTGGATCGGGCTTTCTTT
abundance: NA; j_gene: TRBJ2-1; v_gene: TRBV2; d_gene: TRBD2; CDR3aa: CASSVSAGGYNEQFF; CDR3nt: TGTGCCAGCAGTGTTTCTGCGGGGGGTTACAATGAGCAGTTCTTC
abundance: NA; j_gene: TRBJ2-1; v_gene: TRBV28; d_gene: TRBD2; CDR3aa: CASTLPGLAGGQNEQFF; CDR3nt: TGTGCCAGCACCCTACCGGGACTAGCGGGGGGGCAAAATGAGCAGTTCTTC
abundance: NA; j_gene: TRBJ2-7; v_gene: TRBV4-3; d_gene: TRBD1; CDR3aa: CASSQEAGTGRASYEQYF; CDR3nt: TGCGCCAGCAGCCAAGAGGCTGGGACAGGGCGAGCCTCCTACGAGCAGTACTTC
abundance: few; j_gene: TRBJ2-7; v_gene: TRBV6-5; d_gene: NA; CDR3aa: CASSYDRTYEQYF; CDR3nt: TGTGCCAGCAGTTACGACAGAACCTACGAGCAGTACTTC
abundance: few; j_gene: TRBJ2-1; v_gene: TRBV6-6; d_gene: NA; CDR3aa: CASSHLRARLWDNEQFF; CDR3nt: TGTGCCAGCAGTCACCTTCGGGCCCGACTGTGGGACAATGAGCAGTTCTTC
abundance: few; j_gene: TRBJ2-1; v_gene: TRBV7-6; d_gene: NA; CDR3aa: CASRQGITNEQFF; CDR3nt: TGTGCCAGCCGGCAGGGAATAACAAATGAGCAGTTCTTC
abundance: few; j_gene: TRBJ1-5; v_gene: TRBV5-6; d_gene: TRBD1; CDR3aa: CASSPPDRGPDQPQHF; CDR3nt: TGTGCCAGCAGCCCACCGGACAGGGGGCCCGATCAGCCCCAGCATTTT
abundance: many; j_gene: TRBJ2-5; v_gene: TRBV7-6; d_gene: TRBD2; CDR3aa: CASSLTSVRETQYF; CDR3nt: TGTGCCAGCAGCTTAACTAGCGTCCGAGAGACCCAGTACTTC
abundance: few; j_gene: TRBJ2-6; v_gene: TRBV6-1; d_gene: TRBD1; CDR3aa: CASQTGTSSGANVLTF; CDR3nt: TGTGCCAGTCAGACAGGGACCAGCTCTGGGGCCAACGTCCTGACTTTC
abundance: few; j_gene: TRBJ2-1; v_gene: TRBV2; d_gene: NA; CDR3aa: CASSGTPSDEQFF; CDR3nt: TGTGCCAGCAGCGGCACACCGAGCGATGAGCAGTTCTTC
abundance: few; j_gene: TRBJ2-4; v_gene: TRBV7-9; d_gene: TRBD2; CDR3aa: CASSLAEGTSGKVYF; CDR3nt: TGTGCCAGCAGCTTAGCTGAGGGGACTAGCGGGAAAGTTTACTTC
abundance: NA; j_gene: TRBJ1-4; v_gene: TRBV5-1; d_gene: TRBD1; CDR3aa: CASTRQGQGAGEKLFF; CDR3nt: TGCGCCAGCACCCGGCAGGGACAGGGCGCGGGTGAAAAACTGTTTTTT
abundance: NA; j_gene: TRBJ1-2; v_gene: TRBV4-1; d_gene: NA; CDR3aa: CASSQGGAGLYTF; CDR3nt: TGCGCCAGCAGCCAAGGGGGTGCGGGGCTCTACACCTTC
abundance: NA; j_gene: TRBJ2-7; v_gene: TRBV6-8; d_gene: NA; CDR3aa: CATLRRPWTYEQYF; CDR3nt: TGTGCCACCCTGAGACGACCTTGGACCTACGAGCAGTACTTC
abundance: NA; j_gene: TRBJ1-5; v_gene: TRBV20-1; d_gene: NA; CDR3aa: CSGGRSRGPQHF; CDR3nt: TGCAGCGGGGGACGGTCACGGGGGCCCCAGCATTTT
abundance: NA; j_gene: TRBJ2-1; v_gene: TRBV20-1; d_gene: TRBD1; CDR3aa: CSARVGTGYNEQFF; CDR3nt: TGCAGTGCTAGAGTCGGGACAGGGTACAATGAGCAGTTCTTC
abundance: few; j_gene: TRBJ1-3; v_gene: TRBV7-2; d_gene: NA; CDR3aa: CASSLVIQTVSTIYF; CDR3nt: TGTGCCAGCAGCTTAGTAATCCAGACCGTGTCTACCATATATTTT
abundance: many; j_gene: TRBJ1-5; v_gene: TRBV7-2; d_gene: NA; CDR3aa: CASSKSAGGQPQHF; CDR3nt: TGTGCCAGCAGCAAATCGGCCGGAGGTCAGCCCCAGCATTTT
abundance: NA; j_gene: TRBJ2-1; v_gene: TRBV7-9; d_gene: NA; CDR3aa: CASSLVWRDEQFF; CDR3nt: TGTGCCAGCAGCTTAGTGTGGCGGGATGAGCAGTTCTTC
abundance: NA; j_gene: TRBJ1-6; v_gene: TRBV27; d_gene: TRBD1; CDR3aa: CASSFQGANSPLHF; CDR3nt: TGTGCCAGCAGTTTCCAGGGGGCGAATTCACCCCTCCACTTT
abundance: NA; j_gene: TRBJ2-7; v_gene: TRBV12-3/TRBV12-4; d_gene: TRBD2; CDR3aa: CASSFLGLAAYEQYF; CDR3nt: TGTGCCAGCAGTTTTTTAGGGCTAGCGGCCTACGAGCAGTACTTC
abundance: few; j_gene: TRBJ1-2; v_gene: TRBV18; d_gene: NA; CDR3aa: CASSQGEGDYGYTF; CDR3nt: TGTGCCAGCTCACAAGGCGAGGGAGACTATGGCTACACCTTC
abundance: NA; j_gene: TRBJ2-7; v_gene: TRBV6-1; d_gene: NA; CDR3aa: CASSDSGFGEQYF; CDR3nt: TGTGCCAGCAGTGATTCGGGGTTTGGCGAGCAGTACTTC
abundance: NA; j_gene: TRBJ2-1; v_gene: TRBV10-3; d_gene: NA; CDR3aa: CAISVGWGAYNEQFF; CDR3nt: TGTGCCATCAGTGTGGGGTGGGGGGCATACAATGAGCAGTTCTTC
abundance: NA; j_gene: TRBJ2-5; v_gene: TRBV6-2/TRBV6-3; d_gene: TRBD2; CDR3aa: CASRLAGTMETQYF; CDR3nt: TGTGCCAGCCGACTAGCGGGTACAATGGAGACCCAGTACTTC
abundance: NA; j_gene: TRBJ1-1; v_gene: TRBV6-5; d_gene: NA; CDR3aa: CASSYSTRGEAFF; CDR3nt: TGTGCCAGCAGTTACTCGACGAGGGGTGAGGCTTTCTTT
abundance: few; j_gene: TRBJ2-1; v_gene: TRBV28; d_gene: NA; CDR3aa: CASSLGGQRNNEQFF; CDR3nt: TGTGCCAGCAGTTTAGGAGGACAGAGAAACAATGAGCAGTTCTTC
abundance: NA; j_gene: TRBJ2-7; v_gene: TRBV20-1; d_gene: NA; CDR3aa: CSAGVRRWEYF; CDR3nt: TGCAGTGCCGGGGTCCGAAGATGGGAGTACTTC
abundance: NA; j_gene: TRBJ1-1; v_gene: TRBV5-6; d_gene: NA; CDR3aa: CASSLLTGGLNTEAFF; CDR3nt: TGTGCCAGCAGTCTTTTAACTGGGGGACTGAACACTGAAGCTTTCTTT
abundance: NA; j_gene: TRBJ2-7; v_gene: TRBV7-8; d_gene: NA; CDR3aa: CASSSRISGTGLYEQYF; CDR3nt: TGTGCCAGCAGCTCGCGAATCTCCGGGACGGGTCTCTACGAGCAGTACTTC
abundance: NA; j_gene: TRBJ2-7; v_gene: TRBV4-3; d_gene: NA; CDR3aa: CASSTRLDPYEQYF; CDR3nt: TGCGCCAGCAGCACCCGACTAGATCCCTACGAGCAGTACTTC
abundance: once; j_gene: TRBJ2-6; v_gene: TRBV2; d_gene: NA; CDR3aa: CASSAYPGANVLTF; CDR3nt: TGTGCCAGCAGTGCTTACCCAGGGGCCAACGTCCTGACTTTC
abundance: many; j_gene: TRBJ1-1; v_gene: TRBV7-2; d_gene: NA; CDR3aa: CATQQGTANTEAFF; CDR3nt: TGTGCCACCCAACAGGGTACAGCGAACACTGAAGCTTTCTTT